One sample yielded the 2 T cell receptor beta chains listed below, sequenced in a study of spatial heterogeneity in lung cancer. Time point given: sample taken at primary tumor resection. TCRdb used MiXCR to reprocess the 5' RACE reads, holding one entry per CDR3 protein. The sample lists about 38,000 distinct CDR3 sequences, 6.5% to 8.5% occurring once. The sample in question was PBMCs, obtained at surgery. The receptors shown here come from a male donor with early-stage non-small cell lung cancer.

This chain connects TRBV9 to TRBJ2-3; 10 bases are shared with TRBD2. Germline assignment: CDR1 SGDLS and CDR2 YYNGEE. V lost 3 bases, J lost 5 bases, and 6 bases stayed unmatched. There are 15 residues in the CDR3. CDR3 sequence: CASSALAGVRDTQYF. For the CDR3, the DNA is TGTGCCAGCAGCGCCCTAGCGGGAGTAAGAGATACGCAGTATTTT.

In its sample, this clonotype was seen many times. The chain has TRBV12-3 or TRBV12-4 and TRBJ2-3; 8 nucleotides match TRBD2. After removal of 4 bases from V and 4 bases from J, the junction contained 4 bases not matched to a gene. The CDR3 spans 14 residues. The CDR3 nucleotides are TGTGCCAGCAGTTCTAGCGGGTATTCAGATACGCAGTATTTT. Translated, it gives CASSSSGYSDTQYF.